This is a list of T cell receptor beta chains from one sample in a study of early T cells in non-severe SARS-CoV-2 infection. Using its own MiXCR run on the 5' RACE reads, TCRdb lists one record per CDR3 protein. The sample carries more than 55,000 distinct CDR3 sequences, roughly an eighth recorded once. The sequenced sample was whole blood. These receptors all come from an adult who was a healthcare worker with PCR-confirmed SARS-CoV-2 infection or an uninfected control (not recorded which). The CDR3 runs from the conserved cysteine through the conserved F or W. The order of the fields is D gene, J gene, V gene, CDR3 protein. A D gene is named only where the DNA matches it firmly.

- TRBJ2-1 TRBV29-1 CSVGRTLEGNEQFF
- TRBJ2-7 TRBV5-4 CASSLEGVAQYEQYF
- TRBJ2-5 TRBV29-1 CSVANQETQYF
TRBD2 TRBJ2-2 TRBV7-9 CASSLGTSETGELFF
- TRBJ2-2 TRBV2 CASSPDTGELFF
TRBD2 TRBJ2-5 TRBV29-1 CSGGGGAQETQYF
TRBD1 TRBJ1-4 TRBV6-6 CASSYTHQGAGEKLFF
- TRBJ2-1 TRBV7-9 CASSLRTGLAIDEQFF
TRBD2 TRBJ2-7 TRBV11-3 CASSVTSGSSEQYF
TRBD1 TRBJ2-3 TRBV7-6 CASSEKLTGGVSTDTQYF
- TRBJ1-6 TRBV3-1 CASSPTYPQGSPLHF
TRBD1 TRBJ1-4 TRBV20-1 CSARTGGVEKLFF
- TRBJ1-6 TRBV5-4 CASSSDGHNSPLHF
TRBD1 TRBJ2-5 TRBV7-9 CASSSTQGAYTQYF
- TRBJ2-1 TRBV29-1 CSVEANEQFF
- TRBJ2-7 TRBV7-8 CASSLGGQGYEQYF
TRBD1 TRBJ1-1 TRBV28 CASSIDRETEAFF